This T cell receptor (beta chain) is from a study of PD-1 blockade in classical Hodgkin lymphoma. As to time point: cycle 4 day 1 (C4D1), after six to seven weeks of nivolumab. Every single patient, without exception, relapsed after autologous stem cell transplantation, and brentuximab vedotin exposure varied. Patients reached a best response of complete response, partial response or progressive disease. Sequencing used immunoSEQ multiplex PCR; TCRdb keeps in-frame clones, though not all of them. Of 43,000 or so clones in the sample, 78% are singletons; the top ten hold 37%. Study-level results: Patients newly diagnosed and complete responders had comparable baseline diversity. No one has yet defined what causes the repertoire differences, which may be disease activity or prior therapy.

This clone occurred once. Its antigen is not identified. Sequencing used peripheral blood mononuclear cells (PBMCs), obtained before the fourth cycle of nivolumab. The clonotype was recovered from a human donor with classical Hodgkin lymphoma.

The CDR3 spells CASSRAGTGYGYTF. The CDR3 nucleotides are TGCGCCAGCAGCCGAGCCGGGACAGGCTATGGCTACACCTTC. This chain connects TRBV4-3 to TRBJ1-2; TRBD1 agrees at 8 bases. Looked up from germline, CDR1 is LGHNA and CDR2 is YSLEER. Trimming cost V 4 bases and J 4 bases; bases outside gene matches: 5. This CDR3 region has 14 residues.